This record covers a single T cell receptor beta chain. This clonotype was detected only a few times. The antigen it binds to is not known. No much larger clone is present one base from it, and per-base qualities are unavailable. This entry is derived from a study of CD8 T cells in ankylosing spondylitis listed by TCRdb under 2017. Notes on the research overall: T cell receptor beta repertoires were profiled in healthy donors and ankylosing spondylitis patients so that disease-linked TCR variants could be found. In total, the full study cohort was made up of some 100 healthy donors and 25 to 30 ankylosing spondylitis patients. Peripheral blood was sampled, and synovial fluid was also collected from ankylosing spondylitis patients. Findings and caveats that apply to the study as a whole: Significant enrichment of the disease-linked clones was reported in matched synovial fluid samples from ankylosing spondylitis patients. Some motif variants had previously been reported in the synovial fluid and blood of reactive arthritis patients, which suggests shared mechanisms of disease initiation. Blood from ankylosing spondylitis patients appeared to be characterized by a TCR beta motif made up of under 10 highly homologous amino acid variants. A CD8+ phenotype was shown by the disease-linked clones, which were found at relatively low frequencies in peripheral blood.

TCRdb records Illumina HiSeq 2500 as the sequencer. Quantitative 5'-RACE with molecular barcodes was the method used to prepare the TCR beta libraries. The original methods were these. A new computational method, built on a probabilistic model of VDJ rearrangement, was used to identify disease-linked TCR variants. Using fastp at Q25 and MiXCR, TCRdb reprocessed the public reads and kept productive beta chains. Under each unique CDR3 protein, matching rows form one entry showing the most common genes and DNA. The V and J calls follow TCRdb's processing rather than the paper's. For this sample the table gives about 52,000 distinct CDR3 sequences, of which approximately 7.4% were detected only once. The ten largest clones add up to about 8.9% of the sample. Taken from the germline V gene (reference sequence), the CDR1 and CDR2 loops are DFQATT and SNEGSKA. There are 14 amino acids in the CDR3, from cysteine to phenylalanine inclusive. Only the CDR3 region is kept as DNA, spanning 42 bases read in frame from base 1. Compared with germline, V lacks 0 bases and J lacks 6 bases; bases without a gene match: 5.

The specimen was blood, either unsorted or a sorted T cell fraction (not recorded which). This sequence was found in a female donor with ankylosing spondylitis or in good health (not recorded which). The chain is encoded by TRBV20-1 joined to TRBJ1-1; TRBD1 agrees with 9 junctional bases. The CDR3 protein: CSARDWGQGPEAFF. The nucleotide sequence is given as TGCAGTGCTAGAGATTGGGGACAGGGACCTGAAGCTTTCTTT.